This TCR beta chain stems from a study of CD8+ T cells in alopecia areata. Study details: Tofacitinib administration persisted for 6 to 18 months, succeeded by 6 months off drug. Findings and caveats of the study: With patients, TCR sharing proved less clear than in mice, a difference possibly related to HLA. Having just one nonresponder leaves the connection between baseline CD8+ expansion and response unresolved.

A note on this clone: The antigen remains unidentified.

Sequencing used cDNA as its template, made by extracting RNA and reverse transcribing it. The protocol was immunoSEQ multiplex PCR, while the TCRdb copy is restricted to in-frame clones and leaves out a portion. The repertoire consists of 95,000 to 100,000 clones, with 60% to 65% occurring once and the leading ten covering 15%. Treatment in this sample: oral pan-JAK inhibitor, 5-10 mg twice daily. The authors sorted CD4+ and CD8+ T cells from PBMCs. The TCR sequence derives from a human donor with alopecia areata. The sample here was CD8+ T cells sorted from blood, taken at week 4, from a patient treated with tofacitinib.

DNA for the CDR3: TGCAGCGTTGAATTGGGATCTGATGAGCAGTTCTTC. It encodes CSVELGSDEQFF. The chain couples TRBV29-1 to TRBJ2-1; D gene ambiguous. The germline V gene encodes CDR1 SQVTM and CDR2 ANQGSEA. V lost 2 bases and J 8 bases, leaving 10 bases between the germline ends. The CDR3 is 12 amino acids.